The clone carrying this TCR beta chain was detected many times. Multiplex PCR with BIOMED2 TRB-A/B primer pools amplified TRB rearrangements. TCRdb recomputed calls from the multiplex PCR reads with MiXCR, one row per CDR3 protein. The repertoire holds tens of thousands of distinct CDR3 sequences, with less than 30% as singletons. The data were obtained in a study of T and B cells in COVID-19 patients. TRB was amplified from about 250-500 ng of blood genomic DNA. V shed 6 bases, J shed 2 bases, and the junction held 2 bases outside the gene matches. Germline V gene data show CDR1 as LNHDA and CDR2 as SQIVND (reference sequence). The CDR3 has 14 amino acids.

The receptor's source is a human donor who had recovered from COVID-19. V gene TRBV19 combines with J gene TRBJ2-7; 12 nucleotides line up with TRBD2. Sequenced input: blood. The CDR3, as DNA: TGTGCCAGTAGCCGGACTAGCGGGACCTACGAGCAGTACTTC. This gives the protein CASSRTSGTYEQYF. The whole variable domain, remainder taken from reference TRBV19 and TRBJ2-7, is DGGITQSPKYLFRKEGQNVTLSCEQNLNHDAMYWYRQDPGQGLRLIYYSQIVNDFQKGDIAEGYSVSREKKESFPLTVTSAQKNPTAFYLCASSRTSGTYEQYFGPGTRLTVT.